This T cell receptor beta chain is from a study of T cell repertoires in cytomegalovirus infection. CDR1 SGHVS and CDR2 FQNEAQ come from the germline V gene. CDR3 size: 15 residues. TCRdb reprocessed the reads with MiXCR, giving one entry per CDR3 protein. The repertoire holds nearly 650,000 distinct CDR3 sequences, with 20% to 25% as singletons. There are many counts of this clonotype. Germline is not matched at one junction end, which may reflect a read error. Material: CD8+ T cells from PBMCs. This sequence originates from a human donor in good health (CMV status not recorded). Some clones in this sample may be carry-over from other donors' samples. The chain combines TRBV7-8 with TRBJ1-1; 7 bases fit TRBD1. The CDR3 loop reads CASTLRQGIGTEAFF. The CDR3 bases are TGTGCCAGCACCTTAAGACAGGGAATAGGCACTGAAGCTTTCTTT.